Below are 15 T cell receptor beta chains sequenced from a single sample in a study of immune evolution from preneoplasia to lung adenocarcinoma. Some clones are missing from TCRdb's copy, which holds only in-frame ones; the method was immunoSEQ multiplex PCR. Among over 4,000 clones listed, approximately 74% were seen once. The specimen was FFPE adjacent normal lung tissue. These receptors all stem from a person aged 60-80 years with lung adenocarcinoma.

This clone was detected only a few times. The chain combines TRBV11-3 with TRBJ1-5; TRBD1 agrees at 10 bases. The CDR3 covers 15 residues. CDR1 and CDR2 from the germline V gene are SGHNT and YENEEA. Germline trimming cut 5 bases from V and 2 bases from J; bases unmatched to any gene: 3. CDR3 DNA sequence: TGTGCCAGCAGCCGGGACAGGGGCGGCAATCAGCCCCAGCATTTT. Translated, it gives CASSRDRGGNQPQHF. Full variable domain (remainder filled in from reference TRBV11-3 and TRBJ1-5): EAGVVQSPRYKIIEKKQPVAFWCNPISGHNTLYWYLQNLGQGPELLIRYENEEAVDDSQLPKDRFSAERLKGVDSTLKIQPAELGDSAVYLCASSRDRGGNQPQHFGDGTRLSIL.

The chain recombines TRBV6-1 with TRBJ2-2, with 7 bases identical to TRBD1. Looked up from germline, CDR1 is MNHNS and CDR2 is SASEGT. The CDR3 loop spans 14 amino acids. The V gene end was trimmed by 6 bases and the J gene end by 7 bases; junction bases not matched to a gene: 8. CDR3 region: CASSGTGENGELFF. The CDR3 DNA reads TGTGCCAGCAGCGGAACAGGGGAGAACGGGGAGCTGTTTTTT.

V and J are TRBV5-1 and TRBJ2-7; tentative D call: TRBD1 (5 bases). Trimming pared 5 bases from V and 3 bases from J, leaving 9 bases between. Germline V lookup: CDR1 SGHRS, CDR2 YFSETQ. This CDR3 has 12 amino acids. CDR3 DNA sequence: TGCGCCAGCAGTTATGACAGCTACGAGCAGTACTTC. Translation gives CASSYDSYEQYF.

V gene TRBV7-9 combines with J gene TRBJ1-4; TRBD1 is a possible D gene (5 bases). Germline values: CDR1 SEHNR, CDR2 FQNEAQ (reference sequence). This CDR3 has 14 amino acids. Trimming cost V 1 base and J 4 bases, with 7 bases left between them. This CDR3 is CASSLVDSNEKLFF. CDR3 sequence (DNA): TGTGCCAGCAGCTTAGTAGACAGTAATGAAAAACTGTTTTTT.

This rearrangement joins TRBV6-1 to TRBJ2-7, with a possible D match to TRBD2 (6 bases). Trimming left V 7 bases short and J 4 bases short, with 14 bases between. The germline V gene has CDR1 MNHNS and CDR2 SASEGT. The CDR3 runs to 13 residues. Here the CDR3 DNA reads TGTGCCAGCACCTGGACTACCAATTACGAGCAGTACTTC. This gives the protein CASTWTTNYEQYF.

The chain carries TRBV28 and TRBJ2-5; D perhaps matches TRBD2 (5 bases). The CDR3 loop spans 15 amino acids. Looked up from germline, CDR1 is MDHEN and CDR2 is SYDVKM. The V end was cut by 6 bases, the J end by 1 base, with 15 bases between. In DNA, the CDR3 is TGTGCCAGCAGCCCCCTTTTTCGGGGCCAAGAGACCCAGTACTTC. Encoded protein: CASSPLFRGQETQYF.

The rearrangement links TRBV18 to TRBJ2-5; possibly TRBD2 for D (5 bases). This CDR3 has 14 amino acids. V lost 4 bases and J 0 bases, leaving 9 bases between the germline ends. The germline CDR1 and CDR2 sequences are KGHSH and LQKENI. In DNA, the CDR3 is TGTGCCAGCTCACGAGGAGGAAACCAAGAGACCCAGTACTTC. Translated, it gives CASSRGGNQETQYF.

This clone was counted only a few times. The rearrangement uses TRBV19 and TRBJ2-1; no firm D call. Germline V CDR1 and CDR2: LNHDA, SQIVND (reference sequence). With 9 bases removed from V and 0 bases from J, the gap between germline ends came to 12 bases. The CDR3 has 14 residues. The CDR3 nucleotides read TGTGCCAGATATAGGATTCGCTCCTACAATGAGCAGTTCTTC. Protein product: CARYRIRSYNEQFF. The complete variable domain, with remaining parts taken from reference TRBV19 and TRBJ2-1, reads DGGITQSPKYLFRKEGQNVTLSCEQNLNHDAMYWYRQDPGQGLRLIYYSQIVNDFQKGDIAEGYSVSREKKESFPLTVTSAQKNPTAFYLCARYRIRSYNEQFFGPGTRLTVL.

In DNA form, the CDR3 reads TGTGCCAGCAGCGTTAAGGACGGATCGTTCACAGATACGCAGTATTTT. It is translated as CASSVKDGSFTDTQYF. The rearrangement joins TRBV9 to TRBJ2-3; D gene uncertain. This CDR3 comprises 16 residues. The V end lost 2 bases, the J end lost 2 bases, and 15 bases lay between the germline ends. The germline V gene has CDR1 SGDLS and CDR2 YYNGEE.

The chain has TRBV10-2 and TRBJ2-5, with a possible D match to TRBD2 (6 bases). V was pared by 2 bases and J by 7 bases, with 14 bases between. The CDR3 extends over 14 amino acids. Germline CDR1 WSHSY, CDR2 SAAADI. The CDR3 loop reads CASSEPAMGGTQYF. CDR3 nucleotides: TGCGCCAGCAGTGAGCCAGCGATGGGGGGGACCCAGTACTTC.

The J gene is TRBJ1-2, the V gene TRBV6-1; 8 positions agree with TRBD1. Germline CDR1 is MNHNS and CDR2 is SASEGT. The CDR3 has 14 residues. Unmatched junction bases numbered 6, after V lost 5 bases and J lost 4 bases. CDR3 sequence: CASSPQGAIYGYTF. CDR3 bases: TGTGCCAGCAGTCCCCAGGGGGCCATCTATGGCTACACCTTC.

This clone showed up just once. V is TRBV5-4 and J is TRBJ2-3, with a tentative D call TRBD2 (6 bases). Germline loops: CDR1 SGHNT, CDR2 YYREEE (reference sequence). This CDR3 is 14 amino acids long. V gave up 1 base and J gave up 0 bases, with 6 bases separating them. The DNA of the CDR3 is TGTGCCAGCAGCTTGAGCGGGAGCACAGATACGCAGTATTTT. Amino acids: CASSLSGSTDTQYF.

V and J are TRBV5-1 and TRBJ2-7; D gene uncertain. Germline CDR1 reads SGHRS; CDR2 reads YFSETQ. The CDR3 is made up of 13 amino acids. V dropped 1 base and J dropped 4 bases, with 9 bases sitting between them. The CDR3 nucleotides are TGCGCCAGCAGCTTGCTCCAACCTTACGAGCAGTACTTC. Encoded protein: CASSLLQPYEQYF.

In its sample, this clone was seen a few times. The J gene is TRBJ1-4, the V gene TRBV7-8; possibly TRBD1 for D (5 bases). The CDR3 has 15 amino acids. CDR1 SGHVS and CDR2 FQNEAQ come from the germline V gene. Trimming removed 0 bases at V and 7 bases at J, with 12 bases between. This chain's CDR3 is CASSLAMTEIEKLFF. The CDR3 nucleotides read TGTGCCAGCAGCTTAGCGATGACAGAGATTGAAAAACTGTTTTTT.

The chain combines TRBV4-1 with TRBJ2-2; 9 bases line up with TRBD2. CDR1 and CDR2 from the germline V gene are MGHRA and YSYEKL. V shed 0 bases and J 1 base; nucleotides not matched to a gene: 15. CDR3 length equals 21 residues. CDR3 nucleotides: TGCGCCAGCAGCCAAGAGAGTCTATCACTAGCGGGCAAAAGGAACACCGGGGAGCTGTTTTTT. It is translated as CASSQESLSLAGKRNTGELFF.